This TCR beta chain was retrieved from a study of early T cells in non-severe SARS-CoV-2 infection. CDR1 MDHEN and CDR2 SYDVKM come from the germline V gene. Trimming removed 7 bases from V and 1 base from J, with 14 bases in between. The CDR3 is 15 amino acids. In TCRdb, the 5' RACE reads were re-called with MiXCR into one record per CDR3 protein. The data show some 51,000 distinct CDR3 sequences, about 16% seen once. The sample consisted of whole blood, taken at baseline. The chain uses TRBV28 and TRBJ2-1; D unresolved. The sequence derives from an adult who was a healthcare worker with PCR-confirmed SARS-CoV-2 infection or an uninfected control (not recorded which). CDR3 residues: CASIKSPTSYNEQFF. CDR3 coding DNA: TGTGCCAGCATCAAGAGCCCGACTTCCTACAATGAGCAGTTCTTC.